The 13 T cell receptor beta chains presented below share a single source sample, sequenced in a study of beta chain features in type 1 diabetes. As every portion of the isolated RNA was reverse transcribed, the sequencing read expressed TCRB transcripts. Data came from immunoSEQ multiplex PCR; TCRdb stores just in-frame clones and leaves some out. This sample has 140,000 to 150,000 clones, with approximately 52% found just once. The sequenced sample consisted of Tregs from blood. Receptors originate from a man between 18 and 35 years old in good health.

The chain employs TRBV7-2 and TRBJ1-4; TRBD1 matches 8 bases. The CDR3 spans 17 residues. V shed 2 bases and J 7 bases; nucleotides not matched to a gene: 12. In germline, CDR1 is SGHTA, CDR2 FQGNSA. This CDR3 reads CASSLFPGRTGLEKLFF. CDR3 nucleotide sequence: TGTGCCAGCAGCTTATTCCCGGGGCGGACAGGGCTTGAAAAACTGTTTTTT.

The chain carries TRBV10-3 and TRBJ2-3; 9 nucleotides match TRBD2. Trimming removed 4 bases from V and 2 bases from J; junction bases left unmatched: 4. The CDR3 is 15 amino acids. Germline lookup yields CDR1 ENHRY and CDR2 SYGVKD. CDR3 coding DNA: TGTGCCATCAGTGTCGCGGGAGGGAACACAGATACGCAGTATTTT. It yields the protein CAISVAGGNTDTQYF.

This chain connects TRBV9 to TRBJ2-1, with TRBD1 identical over 7 bases. The CDR3 totals 15 residues. Germline V gene lookup returns CDR1 SGDLS and CDR2 YYNGEE. V shed 1 base and J 2 bases; nucleotides not matched to a gene: 3. The CDR3 region is CASSVTGTAYNEQFF. The CDR3 DNA is TGTGCCAGCAGCGTAACCGGGACAGCCTACAATGAGCAGTTCTTC. Full variable domain (missing parts from reference TRBV9 and TRBJ2-1): DSGVTQTPKHLITATGQRVTLRCSPRSGDLSVYWYQQSLDQGLQFLIQYYNGEERAKGNILERFSAQQFPDLHSELNLSSLELGDSALYFCASSVTGTAYNEQFFGPGTRLTVL.

This clone has more than one count but fewer than ten. The chain recombines TRBV25-1 with TRBJ1-2; D is possibly TRBD1 (5 bases). V shed 3 bases and J shed 2 bases, with 10 bases lying between them. The CDR3 consists of 14 residues. Germline V gene data show CDR1 as MGHDK and CDR2 as SYGVNS. CDR3: CASSEGPTNYGYTF. CDR3 DNA: TGTGCCAGCAGTGAGGGGCCCACCAACTATGGCTACACCTTC.

Concerning this clone: A junction end diverges from the germline sequence, so it may reflect a read error. The V gene is TRBV30, the J gene TRBJ2-3; TRBD1 is a possible D gene (5 bases). Germline CDR1 and CDR2: GTSNPN and SVGIG (reference sequence). The CDR3 spans 12 residues. The CDR3 DNA follows: TGTGCCTGGAGAGTGGACACAAATACGCAGTATTTT. This gives the protein CAWRVDTNTQYF.

In this sample, this clone turned up a few times. The chain employs TRBV5-1 and TRBJ2-1, with 7 bases aligning to TRBD2. V shed 4 bases, J shed 1 base, and the junction held 11 bases outside the gene matches. This CDR3 region has 17 residues. In germline, CDR1 is SGHRS, CDR2 YFSETQ. CDR3 nucleotides: TGCGCCAGCAGCCCCTGGGGCGGGGGTCTATCCTACAATGAGCAGTTCTTC. This translates into CASSPWGGGLSYNEQFF.

This sequence joins TRBV6-6 and TRBJ2-1; 8 bases match TRBD1. Per germline, CDR1 MNHNY and CDR2 SVGAGI (reference sequence). The CDR3 is 16 residues long. V was pared by 3 bases and J by 4 bases, with 8 bases of the junction left unmatched. Here the CDR3 DNA reads TGTGCCAGCAGTTATCCTCAGGGGGCCCCATACAATGAGCAGTTCTTC. Amino acids: CASSYPQGAPYNEQFF.

The chain uses TRBV28 and TRBJ2-1, with a possible D match to TRBD2 (5 bases). V gave up 4 bases and J gave up 7 bases, with 20 bases separating them. Germline CDR1 MDHEN, CDR2 SYDVKM. The CDR3 has 16 amino acids. The CDR3 spells CASSSGGRPGSNEQFF. The CDR3, as DNA: TGTGCCAGCAGTTCAGGAGGCAGACCCGGTAGTAATGAGCAGTTCTTC. The whole variable domain, remainder taken from reference TRBV28 and TRBJ2-1, is DVKVTQSSRYLVKRTGEKVFLECVQDMDHENMFWYRQDPGLGLRLIYFSYDVKMKEKGDIPEGYSVSREKKERFSLILESASTNQTSMYLCASSSGGRPGSNEQFFGPGTRLTVL.

The chain employs TRBV27 and TRBJ1-5; D is perhaps TRBD1 (5 bases). This CDR3 region has 13 residues. Trimming stripped 3 bases from V and 5 bases from J, with 8 bases between. The germline V gene encodes CDR1 MNHEY and CDR2 SMNVEV (reference sequence). CDR3 amino acids: CASSFVRDQPQHF. Written as DNA, the CDR3 is TGTGCCAGCAGTTTCGTCAGGGATCAGCCCCAGCATTTT.

The chain employs TRBV20-1 and TRBJ2-1; TRBD2 is a possible D gene (5 bases). Trimming removed 7 bases from V and 6 bases from J, with 10 bases in between. This CDR3 contains 11 residues. CDR1 DFQATT and CDR2 SNEGSKA come from the germline V gene (reference sequence). The chain's CDR3 is CSVDYPNEQFF. For the CDR3, the DNA is TGCAGTGTTGACTATCCCAATGAGCAGTTCTTC.

The V gene is TRBV7-2, the J gene TRBJ2-2; D possibly corresponds to TRBD1 (5 bases). The CDR3 is 14 residues long. CDR1 is SGHTA, CDR2 FQGNSA, per germline. With 2 bases removed from V and 1 base from J, the gap between germline ends came to 5 bases. CDR3 residues: CASSLTGNTGELFF. DNA for the CDR3: TGTGCCAGCAGCTTAACAGGGAACACCGGGGAGCTGTTTTTT.

The rearrangement links TRBV28 to TRBJ1-2; a possible D gene is TRBD1 (5 bases). The CDR3 has 17 residues. With 8 bases removed from V and 7 bases from J, the gap between germline ends came to 29 bases. Germline CDR1 MDHEN, CDR2 SYDVKM. In DNA, the CDR3 is TGTGCCAGCTGGGGGGTAGCCAGGGCAAGAAGGATTTCTGGCTACACCTTC. Amino acids: CASWGVARARRISGYTF.

This rearrangement joins TRBV6-1 to TRBJ2-3; 7 nucleotides line up with TRBD1. V shed 4 bases and J 2 bases; nucleotides not matched to a gene: 15. The CDR3 is made up of 18 amino acids. Germline V CDR1 and CDR2: MNHNS, SASEGT. CDR3 sequence (DNA): TGTGCCAGCAGTGGGCGACAGGGTAGCAGACGGTTCACAGATACGCAGTATTTT. Protein product: CASSGRQGSRRFTDTQYF.